This TCR beta chain was captured by sequencing in a study of blood T cell repertoires in COVID-19. Clones were sequenced by immunoSEQ multiplex PCR, and TCRdb holds only the in-frame ones, with some missing. This table holds around 290,000 clones, about nine tenths found once. The table lists this clone with a few counts. Germline V gene lookup returns CDR1 SEHNR and CDR2 FQNEAQ (reference sequence). The CDR3 has 17 amino acids. Trimming at V came to 5 bases and at J to 5 bases, leaving 10 bases not matched to a gene. The V call is TRBV7-9, the J call TRBJ2-3, with TRBD2 matching 13 bases. This receptor was identified in a middle-aged woman who had recovered from COVID-19. Input material: PBMCs or T cells enriched from blood (not recorded which). The CDR3 reads CASSIWTSGSSEDTQYF. In DNA form, the CDR3 reads TGTGCCAGCAGCATATGGACTAGCGGGAGTTCGGAAGATACGCAGTATTTT.